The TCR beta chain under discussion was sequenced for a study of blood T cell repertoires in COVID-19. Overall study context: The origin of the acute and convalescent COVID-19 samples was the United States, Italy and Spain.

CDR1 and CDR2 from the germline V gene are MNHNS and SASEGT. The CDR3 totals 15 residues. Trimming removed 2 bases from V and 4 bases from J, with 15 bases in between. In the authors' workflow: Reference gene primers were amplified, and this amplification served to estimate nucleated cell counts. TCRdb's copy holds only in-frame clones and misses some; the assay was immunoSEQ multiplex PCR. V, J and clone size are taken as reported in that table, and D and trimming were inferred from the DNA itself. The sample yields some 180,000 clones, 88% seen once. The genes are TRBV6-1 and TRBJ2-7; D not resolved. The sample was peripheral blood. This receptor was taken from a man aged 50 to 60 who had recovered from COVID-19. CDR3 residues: CASSEPPQKPYEQYF. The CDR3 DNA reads TGTGCCAGCAGTGAACCCCCGCAGAAACCGTACGAGCAGTACTTC.